This passage covers 2 T cell receptor beta chains from one sample sequenced in a study of T cells expressing NK-cell markers. TCRdb re-analyzed the 5' RACE reads; it lists each CDR3 protein once, without DNA. This sample's table reports roughly 150,000 distinct CDR3 sequences. Input material: blood T cells: a sorted CD56 or NKG2C T cell subset, CD4+ or CD8+ T cells, or bulk PBMC T cells (not recorded which). Every receptor here comes from a woman aged 18 to 75 in good health.

J is TRBJ2-1 and V is TRBV19. The germline CDR1 and CDR2 sequences are LNHDA and SQIVND (reference sequence). The CDR3 is 15 amino acids. The CDR3 loop reads CASSIGLAPYNEQFF.

The V and J genes are TRBV20-1 and TRBJ2-7; the D call from TCRdb, TRBD2, cannot be confirmed without DNA. CDR1 is DFQATT, CDR2 SNEGSKA, per germline (reference sequence). This CDR3 has 15 residues. CDR3: CSARSGVSYGYEQYF.